The rows below give T cell receptor beta chains drawn from one sample of a study of low-dose radiotherapy and immunotherapy resistance in tumors. TCRdb reprocessed the reads via MiXCR and lists one record per CDR3 protein. The sample includes 30,000 to 50,000 distinct CDR3 sequences, 25% to 40% of them seen just once. The material sequenced was PBMCs, taken before treatment. These receptors all stem from a male donor with gallbladder cancer. Each CDR3 is given with its conserved first and last residue. A D gene is named only where the DNA matches it firmly. Rows may omit the clone size; those that give it use once, few, many or a size class.

abundance	v_gene	j_gene	d_gene	len	CDR3nt	CDR3aa
many	TRBV12-3/TRBV12-4	TRBJ2-7	NA	14	TGTGCCAGCAGTTTAGGCGGGGACCTCTACGAGCAGTACTTC	CASSLGGDLYEQYF
many	TRBV21-1	TRBJ1-4	NA	14	TGTGCCAGCATGACCGATAGGATTAATGAAAAACTGTTTTTT	CASMTDRINEKLFF
NA	TRBV5-1	TRBJ2-7	NA	13	TGCGCCAGCAGCTTGGCCGTGTATTACGAGCAGTACTTC	CASSLAVYYEQYF
NA	TRBV6-4	TRBJ2-3	NA	13	TGTGCCAGCAGGCAGGGAGGAGGAGATACGCAGTATTTT	CASRQGGGDTQYF
many	TRBV29-1	TRBJ2-3	NA	11	TGCAGCGGAACCCCCACAGATACGCAGTATTTT	CSGTPTDTQYF
many	TRBV12-3/TRBV12-4	TRBJ2-1	TRBD2	15	TGTGCCAGCAAACTGTTAGCGGGGGCCTACAATGAGCAGTTCTTC	CASKLLAGAYNEQFF
many	TRBV11-2	TRBJ2-1	NA	13	TGTGCCAGCAGCTTAGGGACCTACAATGAGCAGTTCTTC	CASSLGTYNEQFF
NA	TRBV5-6	TRBJ2-3	NA	14	TGTGCCAGCAGCCCGGGACCCCCCATAGATACGCAGTATTTT	CASSPGPPIDTQYF
once	TRBV28	TRBJ2-3	TRBD1	13	TGTGCCAGCAGTTTACAGGGGGCAGATACGCAGTATTTT	CASSLQGADTQYF
NA	TRBV7-9	TRBJ1-4	NA	15	TGTGCCAGCAGCCAGTGGGGAGCAACTAATGAAAAACTGTTTTTT	CASSQWGATNEKLFF
many	TRBV20-1	TRBJ2-7	NA	13	TGCAGTGCTAGAGTTCCAGGTCAAAGAGAGCAGTACTTC	CSARVPGQREQYF
few	TRBV7-3	TRBJ2-1	NA	13	TGTGCCAGCCGTCTAGGGATCAACAATGAGCAGTTCTTC	CASRLGINNEQFF
many	TRBV5-1	TRBJ2-7	TRBD1	15	TGCGCCAGCCGAAGAGGCGGGACAGGGGTCGCCGAGCAGTACTTC	CASRRGGTGVAEQYF
NA	TRBV13	TRBJ2-7	TRBD2	17	TGTGCCAGCAGCTCGGGACTAGCGGGCCCCCGCTCCGGCGAGCAGTACTTC	CASSSGLAGPRSGEQYF
many	TRBV9	TRBJ2-1	TRBD1	17	TGTGCCAGCAGCGGAAGTTATGGGACAGGGGTCTACAATGAGCAGTTCTTC	CASSGSYGTGVYNEQFF
medium-sized	TRBV6-2/TRBV6-3	TRBJ2-5	NA	12	TGTGCCAGCAAGGTACCTCAAGAGACCCAGTACTTC	CASKVPQETQYF
NA	TRBV30	TRBJ1-1	TRBD1	12	TGTGCCGGACAGGGGGCGGGCACTGAAGCTTTCTTT	CAGQGAGTEAFF
many	TRBV10-3	TRBJ1-1	TRBD1	14	TGTGCCATCAGTGACACGGACAGGGGGACTGAAGCTTTCTTT	CAISDTDRGTEAFF
many	TRBV27	TRBJ1-3	TRBD1	17	TGTGCCAGCAGTTCCTGGACAGGGGTTGGCTCTGGAAACACCATATATTTT	CASSSWTGVGSGNTIYF
many	TRBV7-9	TRBJ2-5	TRBD2	15	TGTGCCAGCAGCTATAGACTAGCGGGAGAAGAGACCCAGTACTTC	CASSYRLAGEETQYF
NA	TRBV12-3/TRBV12-4	TRBJ2-1	TRBD2	15	TGTGCCAGCAGTACTAGCGGGAGCCGTGGGAATGAGCAGTTCTTC	CASSTSGSRGNEQFF
many	TRBV27	TRBJ1-1	NA	14	TGTGCCAGCGCTCCCCGCGAACGGGGCACTGAAGCTTTCTTT	CASAPRERGTEAFF
many	TRBV2	TRBJ2-3	TRBD1	15	TGTGCCAGCAGGGGGACAGGGGGAAAGGTGGATACGCAGTATTTT	CASRGTGGKVDTQYF
many	TRBV25-1	TRBJ1-5	NA	12	TGTGCCAGCAGGGGGGGGGATCAGCCCCAGCATTTT	CASRGGDQPQHF
NA	TRBV13	TRBJ2-5	NA	14	TGTGCCAGCAGCCCGGCCGGGTCAGGAGAGACCCAGTACTTC	CASSPAGSGETQYF
NA	TRBV5-1	TRBJ1-1	NA	13	TGCGCCAGCAGAACCCGAGAAAACACTGAAGCTTTCTTT	CASRTRENTEAFF
few	TRBV28	TRBJ1-5	NA	14	TGTGCCAGCACCATTGTGGGTGGTACGGAGCCCCAGCATTTT	CASTIVGGTEPQHF
NA	TRBV5-4	TRBJ2-5	NA	13	TGTGCCAGCAGCTCGGGACTCCAAGAGACCCAGTACTTC	CASSSGLQETQYF
many	TRBV7-2	TRBJ2-5	NA	16	TGTGCCAGCAGCTTAAGTCCCCACAGAGCTAGCAAGACCCAGTACTTC	CASSLSPHRASKTQYF
many	TRBV7-3	TRBJ2-5	NA	14	TGTGCCAGCAGCTTATCTTCCTCCCGGGTGGACCAGTACTTC	CASSLSSSRVDQYF
NA	TRBV10-3	TRBJ2-7	TRBD1	13	TGTGCCATCAGTGGACAGGGGAGCTACGAGCAGTACTTC	CAISGQGSYEQYF
medium-sized	TRBV28	TRBJ2-7	NA	15	TGTGCCAGCAGTCCCCCTTACGGGACCGCGTCTGATGAGCACTTC	CASSPPYGTASDEHF
NA	TRBV29-1	TRBJ2-1	TRBD2	15	TGCAGCGTTGGTTCTAGCGGAGCCACTTTCGGTGAGCAGTTCTTC	CSVGSSGATFGEQFF
medium-sized	TRBV28	TRBJ2-1	NA	12	TGTGCCAGCAGCATTTTCGCGGAGGGGGTGCACTTC	CASSIFAEGVHF
many	TRBV20-1	TRBJ1-2	NA	13	TGCAGTGCAGGGGTGGGCACCACTCATGGCTACACCTTC	CSAGVGTTHGYTF
many	TRBV7-6	TRBJ2-7	TRBD1	16	TGTGCCAGCAGCTTAGCACACGACAGGGTAAAGTACGAGCAGTACTTC	CASSLAHDRVKYEQYF
many	TRBV20-1	TRBJ2-3	TRBD2	15	TGCAGTGCCACCCGACTAGCGGGGCGCACAGATACGCAGTATTTT	CSATRLAGRTDTQYF
NA	TRBV2	TRBJ2-7	NA	13	TGTGCCAGTCAAGGAGGGACAGCCTACGAGCAGTACTTC	CASQGGTAYEQYF
many	TRBV20-1	TRBJ2-3	NA	14	TGCAGTGCTAGAGAAGGTGCAAGCACAGATACGCAGTATTTT	CSAREGASTDTQYF
many	TRBV30	TRBJ2-3	NA	12	TGTGCCTGGAGTGGTCAGACAGATACGCAGTATTTT	CAWSGQTDTQYF
NA	TRBV5-5	TRBJ2-3	NA	16	TGTGCCAGCAGCGGGGACACCCAGAGAGGGACTTATACGCAGTATTTT	CASSGDTQRGTYTQYF
many	TRBV5-1	TRBJ2-3	TRBD2	15	TGCGCCAGCAGCTTGGTAGTAGCGGGGTTGGATACGCAGTATTTT	CASSLVVAGLDTQYF
many	TRBV5-6	TRBJ2-2	NA	15	TGTGCCAGCAGCTTCCAGGGGAGGGAGACCGGGGAGCTGTTTTTT	CASSFQGRETGELFF
many	TRBV11-1	TRBJ1-2	TRBD1	13	TGTGCCAGCAGCTCCCGACAGGGTGTCGGCTACACCTTC	CASSSRQGVGYTF
medium-sized	TRBV28	TRBJ1-2	NA	14	TGTGCCAGCAGTTTGACCGACATGGTCGCTGGCTACACCTTC	CASSLTDMVAGYTF
NA	TRBV7-6	TRBJ2-7	NA	12	TGTGCCAGCAGCTTAGTGGAACGGGGGCCAATTTTC	CASSLVERGPIF
many	TRBV5-1	TRBJ2-3	TRBD2	14	TGCGCCAGCAGCTCCAGCGGGGGGACAGATACGCAGTATTTT	CASSSSGGTDTQYF
many	TRBV19	TRBJ2-1	TRBD2	16	TGTGCCAGTAGCCCAAAGGGCGGGGGAGTCTACAATGAGCAGTTCTTC	CASSPKGGGVYNEQFF
many	TRBV18	TRBJ2-3	NA	13	TGTGCCAGCTCACCACCGAGCGCAGATACGCAGTATTTT	CASSPPSADTQYF
many	TRBV7-2	TRBJ2-3	TRBD2	14	TGTGCCACCACGACTAGCGGGGGAATAGATACGCAGTATTTT	CATTTSGGIDTQYF
many	TRBV10-3	TRBJ1-5	TRBD1	17	TGTGCCATCAGTGATCGGGCAGGGGGGAGTAGCAATCAGCCCCAGCATTTT	CAISDRAGGSSNQPQHF
many	TRBV29-1	TRBJ2-1	TRBD2	13	TGCAGCGTAAGCGGGGCTTCCGACAATGAGCAGTTCTTC	CSVSGASDNEQFF
medium-sized	TRBV29-1	TRBJ2-3	TRBD1	16	TGCAGCGCCGCCCGGGACAGGACCTCGAGCACAGATACGCAGTATTTT	CSAARDRTSSTDTQYF
few	TRBV7-2	TRBJ1-3	NA	14	TGTGCCAGCAGCTCAGGGTTTTCTGGAAACACCATATATTTT	CASSSGFSGNTIYF